Reported below is one T cell receptor beta chain. A clone one base away is much larger, so this may be a read error. Other DNA sequences in this sample translate to the same CDR3. Assay: immunoSEQ multiplex PCR; the TCRdb copy retains only in-frame clones and omits some. The top ten clones hold under 2% of a sample with roughly 680,000 clones, over 55% of them seen once. The CDR3 length is 15 residues. The trim removed 4 bases at V and 4 bases at J, leaving 7 bases unmatched. Germline CDR1 and CDR2: SGHRS and YFSETQ. The data were obtained in a study of shared clonotypes between healthy human individuals.

Input material: memory CD4+ T cells sorted from blood. Subset: CD45RA-negative fraction. This TCR derives from a woman aged 25 to 39 in good health. The V and J genes are TRBV5-1 and TRBJ2-7, with 11 bases identical to TRBD1. The CDR3 region is CASSDRTGGVYEQYF. In DNA form, the CDR3 reads TGCGCCAGCAGCGATCGGACAGGGGGCGTGTACGAGCAGTACTTC.